These 28 T cell receptor beta chains were sequenced from one sample in a study of blood T cells in healthy people across ages. It was with a sample-barcoded 5' primer and a J-beta primer mix that a second PCR of about 6 to 12 cycles was run. Using its own MiXCR run on the 5' RACE reads, TCRdb lists one record per CDR3 protein. The sample yields about 380,000 distinct CDR3 sequences, about 49% seen once. What was sequenced was blood. The receptors stem from a man between 60 and 70 years old in good health.

The J gene is TRBJ2-5, the V gene TRBV7-2; D is unclear. Near its end, the DNA agrees better with TRBJ2-4, so the J call may be wrong. CDR3 size: 16 residues. Germline V gives CDR1 SGHTA, CDR2 FQGNSA. CDR3 protein: CASSLEAAAAKNIQYF. CDR3 in DNA: TGTGCCAGCAGCTTAGAGGCTGCGGCAGCTAAAAACATTCAGTACTTC.

The CDR3 DNA reads TGTGCCACCAGCAGAGGACGGACTGCCTACGAGCAGTACTTC. It codes for CATSRGRTAYEQYF. This sequence joins TRBV15 and TRBJ2-7, with D perhaps matching TRBD2 (5 bases). The CDR3 loop spans 14 amino acids. Trimming took off 1 base at V and 2 bases at J, with 9 bases between the two ends. Germline V lookup: CDR1 LNHNV, CDR2 YYDKDF (reference sequence).

The chain combines TRBV7-2 with TRBJ2-7; TRBD1 is a possible D gene (6 bases). Trimming cost V 2 bases and J 10 bases, with 18 bases left between them. The germline V gene encodes CDR1 SGHTA and CDR2 FQGNSA. This CDR3 spans 14 amino acids. As DNA, the CDR3 is TGTGCCAGCAGCTTATGGGGGCGCGATGAGGCCCAGTACTTC. Translated, it gives CASSLWGRDEAQYF.

The chain couples TRBV20-1 to TRBJ2-7, with TRBD1 matching over 8 bases. Germline V lookup: CDR1 DFQATT, CDR2 SNEGSKA (reference sequence). This CDR3 is built from 14 residues. J lost 7 bases, V lost 0 bases, and 8 bases had no gene match. CDR3 loop: CSAREQGTGGEQYF. CDR3 DNA: TGCAGTGCTAGAGAACAAGGGACAGGCGGGGAGCAGTACTTC.

This chain links TRBV4-2 with TRBJ2-3, with D perhaps TRBD2 (6 bases). The germline CDR1 and CDR2 sequences are LGHNA and YNFKEQ. The CDR3 loop spans 17 amino acids. Trimming left V 2 bases short and J 4 bases short, with 19 bases between. CDR3 nucleotide sequence: TGTGCCAGCAGCCAAACCCTGACGGGAGATAGGTCAGATACGCAGTATTTT. Amino acid sequence: CASSQTLTGDRSDTQYF.

Many counts were recorded for this clonotype. The chain carries TRBV6-1 and TRBJ1-1, with unresolved D. Germline V CDR1 and CDR2: MNHNS, SASEGT. The CDR3 contains 13 residues. The V end was cut by 6 bases, the J end by 3 bases, with 11 bases between. The CDR3 DNA reads TGTGCCAGCAGCCACGGGGTTGACACTGAAGCTTTCTTT. The encoded protein is CASSHGVDTEAFF.

V usage is TRBV7-9 and J usage is TRBJ2-1; 8 positions match TRBD2. The CDR3 is 14 amino acids. Trimming cost V 5 bases and J 5 bases; bases outside gene matches: 5. Germline V gene sequence: CDR1 SEHNR, CDR2 FQNEAQ (reference sequence). CDR3 sequence (DNA): TGTGCCAGCAGCGTTCGCGGGAGGCACAATGAGCAGTTCTTC. This translates into CASSVRGRHNEQFF.

The chain combines TRBV20-1 with TRBJ2-4; TRBD2 matches at 12 bases. CDR3 length: 16 amino acids. Germline V CDR1 and CDR2: DFQATT, SNEGSKA (reference sequence). V shed 5 bases, J shed 0 bases, and the junction held 5 bases outside the gene matches. The DNA of the CDR3 is TGCAGTGCTCAAGGACTAGCGGGACGAGCCAAAAACATTCAGTACTTC. Translation gives CSAQGLAGRAKNIQYF.

The rearrangement joins TRBV9 to TRBJ2-6; 7 bases agree with TRBD1. Trimming took 4 bases from V and 0 from J; bases not matched to a gene: 7. Germline CDR1 reads SGDLS; CDR2 reads YYNGEE. The CDR3 has 17 residues. CDR3 sequence reads: CASSYGTEYSGANVLTF. The CDR3 DNA is TGTGCCAGCAGCTACGGGACAGAATACTCTGGGGCCAACGTCCTGACTTTC.

This clonotype was observed at least ten times. The chain combines TRBV7-2 with TRBJ2-7; D is undetermined. Germline V gene sequence: CDR1 SGHTA, CDR2 FQGNSA. The CDR3 is 14 residues long. Trimming stripped 3 bases from V and 6 bases from J, with 15 bases between. The CDR3, as DNA: TGTGCCAGCAGCTTTGATCTACCGGGCTCCGAGCAGTACTTC. Amino acids: CASSFDLPGSEQYF.

The rearrangement links TRBV12-3 or TRBV12-4 to TRBJ2-1; 8 nucleotides agree with TRBD2. V was clipped by 6 bases and J by 7 bases; unmatched bases: 11. This CDR3 has 15 residues. CDR3 DNA: TGTGCCAGCAGCAGCGGGGGTACGGTGAAGAATGAGCAGTTCTTC. It yields the protein CASSSGGTVKNEQFF.

The V gene is TRBV7-3, the J gene TRBJ2-1; D is uncertain. CDR1 and CDR2 (germline): SGHTA, FQGTGA. Trimming removed 3 bases from V and 6 bases from J, with 9 bases in between. The CDR3 sequence is 13 residues long. The CDR3 nucleotides read TGTGCCAGCAGCTTTGGTCCAAGCAATGAGCAGTTCTTC. Amino acids: CASSFGPSNEQFF.

The chain employs TRBV6-2 or TRBV6-3 and TRBJ2-1; TRBD1 matches 8 bases. Looked up from germline, CDR1 is MNHEY and CDR2 is SVGEGT. Losses at the gene ends were 3 bases for V and 4 bases for J; bases not matched to a gene: 2. The CDR3 spans 14 residues. The CDR3 DNA sequence: TGTGCCAGCAGTTATGGGACAGGTTACAATGAGCAGTTCTTC. Translated, it gives CASSYGTGYNEQFF.

This clonotype came up a few times. This chain links TRBV25-1 with TRBJ2-5, with 7 bases fitting TRBD2. This CDR3 region has 17 residues. In germline, CDR1 is MGHDK, CDR2 SYGVNS. V was pared by 1 base and J by 2 bases, with 10 bases of the junction left unmatched. CDR3 in amino acids: CASSEWGGGRGQETQYF. For the CDR3, the DNA is TGTGCCAGCAGTGAATGGGGCGGGGGTAGAGGGCAAGAGACCCAGTACTTC.

CDR3: CASSYSNTRSETQYF. The CDR3 bases are TGTGCCAGCAGTTACTCCAACACCCGTTCGGAGACCCAGTACTTC. The V gene is TRBV6-2 or TRBV6-3, the J gene TRBJ2-5; D remains ambiguous. The CDR3 has 15 amino acids. Trimming shortened V by 0 bases and J by 5 bases, and 13 bases separated the two germline ends. Germline V lookup: CDR1 MNHEY, CDR2 SVGEGT.

The chain is built from TRBV15 and TRBJ2-5, with D tentatively TRBD1 or TRBD2 (6 bases each). Per the germline V gene, CDR1 is LNHNV and CDR2 is YYDKDF (reference sequence). Between the trimmed V and J ends, which lost 0 bases and 4 bases, there was a span of 15 bases. CDR3 length: 16 residues. DNA of the CDR3: TGTGCCACCAGCAGAGATGGGGGGCGCCCCGGAGAGACCCAGTACTTC. Protein sequence: CATSRDGGRPGETQYF.

The rearrangement uses TRBV24-1 and TRBJ2-5; no clear D. The CDR3 totals 13 residues. CDR1 and CDR2 (germline): KGHDR, SFDVKD. V was shortened by 2 bases and J by 4 bases, with 7 bases between the two germline ends. CDR3 bases: TGTGCCACCAGTGATTCCCAGACAGAGACCCAGTACTTC. Its protein is CATSDSQTETQYF.

A few counts support this clonotype. The chain couples TRBV11-2 to TRBJ2-5; D unclear. The V gene lost 4 bases and the J gene lost 1 base, with 7 bases spanning the gap. The CDR3 has 13 residues. Germline-derived CDR1 and CDR2 are SGHAT and FQNNGV. CDR3 sequence (DNA): TGTGCCAGCAGCTACCGGTTCCAAGAGACCCAGTACTTC. This translates into CASSYRFQETQYF.

This clonotype has just a few counts. The V gene is TRBV15, the J gene TRBJ2-7; 8 nucleotides match TRBD1. Losses at the gene ends were 1 base for V and 0 bases for J; bases not matched to a gene: 2. The CDR3 covers 15 residues. Per germline, CDR1 LNHNV and CDR2 YYDKDF (reference sequence). The CDR3, as DNA: TGTGCCACCAGCAGAGGCGGGACAGGCTCCTACGAGCAGTACTTC. Translated: CATSRGGTGSYEQYF.

The rearrangement links TRBV7-2 to TRBJ1-5, with D uncertain. With 1 base removed from V and 4 bases from J, the gap between germline ends came to 5 bases. The CDR3 length is 13 residues. Germline CDR1 reads SGHTA; CDR2 reads FQGNSA. This chain's CDR3 is CASSLGFNQPQHF. Written as DNA, the CDR3 is TGTGCCAGCAGCTTAGGGTTTAATCAGCCCCAGCATTTT.

The chain carries TRBV10-1 and TRBJ2-3; TRBD2 is a possible D gene (5 bases). V dropped 3 bases and J dropped 0 bases, with 10 bases sitting between them. CDR1 is WNHNN, CDR2 SYGVQD, per germline (reference sequence). This CDR3 has 15 amino acids. For the CDR3, the DNA is TGCGCCAGCAGTGACCAAGGACTCAGCACAGATACGCAGTATTTT. It codes for CASSDQGLSTDTQYF.

The rearrangement links TRBV4-3 to TRBJ2-4; 7 bases fit TRBD2. The V segment lost 0 bases and the J segment 6 bases; nucleotides outside the gene matches: 8. The CDR3 extends over 16 amino acids. Germline V gene lookup returns CDR1 LGHNA and CDR2 YSLEER. The CDR3 DNA follows: TGCGCCAGCAGCCAAGAGGTCACCCGGGGGGTAAACATTCAGTACTTC. It is translated as CASSQEVTRGVNIQYF.

V and J are TRBV24-1 and TRBJ2-4; D not resolved. Per germline, CDR1 KGHDR and CDR2 SFDVKD. The CDR3 consists of 15 residues. V lost 3 bases and J lost 1, with 9 bases in between. The CDR3 loop reads CATSDQPSAKNIQYF. The CDR3 nucleotides read TGTGCCACCAGTGATCAACCCTCGGCCAAAAACATTCAGTACTTC.

The V call is TRBV20-1, the J call TRBJ2-7; the match to TRBD1 covers 9 bases. The V and J ends lost 1 base and 4 bases, in that order; junction bases with no gene match: 5. CDR1 DFQATT and CDR2 SNEGSKA come from the germline V gene (reference sequence). The CDR3 consists of 14 residues. CDR3 DNA sequence: TGCAGTGCTAGAGCTAGGGACAGGGTGTACGAGCAGTACTTC. Translated, it gives CSARARDRVYEQYF.

This chain joins TRBV5-1 and TRBJ2-4; TRBD1 aligns across 9 bases. The CDR3 runs 18 residues. The germline V gene encodes CDR1 SGHRS and CDR2 YFSETQ. The V and J ends lost 3 bases and 1 base, in that order; junction bases with no gene match: 11. The CDR3 loop reads CASSSMGQGSAAKNIQYF. DNA of the CDR3: TGCGCCAGCAGCTCAATGGGACAGGGTTCGGCGGCCAAAAACATTCAGTACTTC.

J is TRBJ2-4 and V is TRBV18, with D tentatively TRBD1 (6 bases). Trimming shortened V by 0 bases and J by 1 base, and 7 bases separated the two germline ends. Germline CDR1 and CDR2: KGHSH and LQKENI. CDR3 length: 15 residues. The DNA for the CDR3 is TGTGCCAGCTCACCACCCCAGGGGGCCAAAAACATTCAGTACTTC. Amino acids: CASSPPQGAKNIQYF.

This clonotype has ten or more counts. The rearrangement links TRBV12-3 or TRBV12-4 to TRBJ2-1; TRBD2 might be the D (5 bases). Trimming pared 5 bases from V and 12 bases from J, leaving 14 bases between. There are 12 residues in the CDR3. CDR3 DNA: TGTGCCAGCAGTCCCCGAGGGATCCGGCAGTTCTTC. Protein sequence: CASSPRGIRQFF.

This clonotype was found a few times. The genes are TRBV20-1 and TRBJ2-7, with D unresolved. From germline, CDR1 is DFQATT and CDR2 SNEGSKA (reference sequence). This CDR3 comprises 13 residues. Trimming took 3 bases from V and 0 from J, leaving 9 bases between them. The CDR3 DNA reads as TGCAGTGCTAGGGTCACGACCTCCTACGAGCAGTACTTC. This translates into CSARVTTSYEQYF.